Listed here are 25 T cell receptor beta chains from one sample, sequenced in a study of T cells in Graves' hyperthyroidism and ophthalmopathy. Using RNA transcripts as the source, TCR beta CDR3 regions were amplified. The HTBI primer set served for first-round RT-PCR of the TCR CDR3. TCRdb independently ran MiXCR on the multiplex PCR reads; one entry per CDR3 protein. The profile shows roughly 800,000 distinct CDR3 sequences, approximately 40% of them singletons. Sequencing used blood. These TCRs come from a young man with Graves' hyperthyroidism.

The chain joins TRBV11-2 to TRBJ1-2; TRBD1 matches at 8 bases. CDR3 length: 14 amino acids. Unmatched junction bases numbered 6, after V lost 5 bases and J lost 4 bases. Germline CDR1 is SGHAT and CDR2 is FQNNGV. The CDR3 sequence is CASSTDRGPYGYTF. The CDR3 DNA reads TGTGCCAGCAGCACCGACAGGGGTCCCTATGGCTACACCTTC.

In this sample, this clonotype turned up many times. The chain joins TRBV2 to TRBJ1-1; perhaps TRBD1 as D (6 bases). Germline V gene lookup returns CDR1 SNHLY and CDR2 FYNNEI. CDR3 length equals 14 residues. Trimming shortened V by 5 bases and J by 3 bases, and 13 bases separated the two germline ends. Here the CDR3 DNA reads TGTGCCAGCAGTCAGGGGCGCGGGGACACTGAAGCTTTCTTT. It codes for CASSQGRGDTEAFF.

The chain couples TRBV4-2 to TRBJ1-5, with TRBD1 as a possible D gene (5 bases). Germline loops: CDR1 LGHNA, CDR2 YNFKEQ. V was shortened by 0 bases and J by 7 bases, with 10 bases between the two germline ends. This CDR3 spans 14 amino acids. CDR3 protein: CASSQDSGGQPQHF. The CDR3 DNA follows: TGTGCCAGCAGCCAAGATTCGGGGGGACAGCCCCAGCATTTT.

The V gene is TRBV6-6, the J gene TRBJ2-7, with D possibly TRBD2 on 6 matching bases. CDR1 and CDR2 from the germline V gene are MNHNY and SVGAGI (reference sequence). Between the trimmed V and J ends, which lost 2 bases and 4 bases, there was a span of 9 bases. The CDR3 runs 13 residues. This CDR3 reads CASSYGRPYEQYF. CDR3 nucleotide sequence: TGTGCCAGCAGTTACGGGAGGCCATACGAGCAGTACTTC.

This CDR3 is CASRPTDQETQYF. CDR3 DNA sequence: TGTGCCAGCAGACCGACGGACCAAGAGACCCAGTACTTC. The chain has TRBV10-3 and TRBJ2-5; D gene ambiguous. Between the trimmed V and J ends, which lost 10 bases and 0 bases, there was a span of 12 bases. From germline, CDR1 is ENHRY and CDR2 SYGVKD. The CDR3 is made up of 13 amino acids.

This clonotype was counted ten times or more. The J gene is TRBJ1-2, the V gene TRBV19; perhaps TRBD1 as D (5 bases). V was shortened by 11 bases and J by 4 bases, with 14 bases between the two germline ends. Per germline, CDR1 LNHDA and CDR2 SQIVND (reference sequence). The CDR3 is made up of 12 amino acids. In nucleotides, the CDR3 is TGTGCCGGACACAGGAGGGGCTATGGCTACACCTTC. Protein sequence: CAGHRRGYGYTF.

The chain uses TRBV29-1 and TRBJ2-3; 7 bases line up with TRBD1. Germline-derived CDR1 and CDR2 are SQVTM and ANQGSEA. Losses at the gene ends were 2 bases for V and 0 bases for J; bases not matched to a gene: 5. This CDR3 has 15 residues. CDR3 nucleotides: TGCAGCGTTGAATATCCAGGGGGTAGCACAGATACGCAGTATTTT. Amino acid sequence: CSVEYPGGSTDTQYF.

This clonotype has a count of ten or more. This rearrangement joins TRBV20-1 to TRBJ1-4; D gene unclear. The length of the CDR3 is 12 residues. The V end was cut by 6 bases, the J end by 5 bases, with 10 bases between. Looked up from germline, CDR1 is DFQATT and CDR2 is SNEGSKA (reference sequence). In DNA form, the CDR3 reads TGCAGTGCGGACGGTCAGAATGAAAAACTGTTTTTT. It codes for CSADGQNEKLFF.

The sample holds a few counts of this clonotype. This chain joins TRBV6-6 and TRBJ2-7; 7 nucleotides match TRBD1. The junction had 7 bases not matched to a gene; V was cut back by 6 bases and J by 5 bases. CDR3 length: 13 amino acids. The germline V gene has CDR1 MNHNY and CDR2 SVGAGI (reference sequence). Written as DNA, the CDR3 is TGTGCCAGCAGCCGACAGGGATCTCACGAGCAGTACTTC. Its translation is CASSRQGSHEQYF.

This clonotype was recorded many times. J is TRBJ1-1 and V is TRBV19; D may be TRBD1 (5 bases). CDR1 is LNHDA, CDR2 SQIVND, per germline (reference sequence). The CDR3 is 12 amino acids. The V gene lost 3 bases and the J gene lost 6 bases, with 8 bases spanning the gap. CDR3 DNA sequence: TGTGCCAGTAGTATGAGGGGACCTGAAGCTTTCTTT. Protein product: CASSMRGPEAFF.

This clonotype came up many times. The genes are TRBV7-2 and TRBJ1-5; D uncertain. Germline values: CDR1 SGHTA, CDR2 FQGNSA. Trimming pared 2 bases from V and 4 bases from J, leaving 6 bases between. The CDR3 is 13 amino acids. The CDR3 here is CASSLWQNQPQHF. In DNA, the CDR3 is TGTGCCAGCAGCTTATGGCAGAATCAGCCCCAGCATTTT.

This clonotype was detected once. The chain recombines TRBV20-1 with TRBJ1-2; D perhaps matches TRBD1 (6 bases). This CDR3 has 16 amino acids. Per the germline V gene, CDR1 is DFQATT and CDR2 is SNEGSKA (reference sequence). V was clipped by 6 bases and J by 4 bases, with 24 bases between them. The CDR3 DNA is TGCAGTGCCGGCAGTTCCCTAGAGGGGGACGGCTATGGCTACACCTTC. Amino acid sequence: CSAGSSLEGDGYGYTF.

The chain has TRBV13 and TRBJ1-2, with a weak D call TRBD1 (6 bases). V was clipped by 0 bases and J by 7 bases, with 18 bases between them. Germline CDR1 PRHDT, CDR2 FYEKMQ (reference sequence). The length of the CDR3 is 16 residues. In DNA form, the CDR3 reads TGTGCCAGCAGCTTAGGCTCAACAGGGATAACGGGTGGCTACACCTTC. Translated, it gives CASSLGSTGITGGYTF.

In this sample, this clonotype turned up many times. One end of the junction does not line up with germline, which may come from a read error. The DNA of the CDR3 is TGTGCCACCAATGCGAAAAAGACCGACTCCGACGAGCAGTACTTC. This sequence encodes CATNAKKTDSDEQYF. This chain links TRBV10-3 with TRBJ2-7; D gene unclear. The CDR3 is 15 amino acids. Per the germline V gene, CDR1 is ENHRY and CDR2 is SYGVKD.

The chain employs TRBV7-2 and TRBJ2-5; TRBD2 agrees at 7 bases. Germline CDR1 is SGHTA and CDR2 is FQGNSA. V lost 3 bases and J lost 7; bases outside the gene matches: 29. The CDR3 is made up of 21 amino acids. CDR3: CASSFRSVAPLTASGYPTQYF. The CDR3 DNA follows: TGTGCCAGCAGCTTCCGGAGCGTCGCCCCCCTTACTGCTAGCGGCTACCCGACCCAGTACTTC.

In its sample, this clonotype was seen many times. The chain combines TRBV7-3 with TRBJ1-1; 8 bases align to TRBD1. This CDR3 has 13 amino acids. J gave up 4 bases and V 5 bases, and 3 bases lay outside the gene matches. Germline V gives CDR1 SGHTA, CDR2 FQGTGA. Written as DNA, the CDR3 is TGTGCCAGCAGCGGCGGGACAGGCACTGAAGCTTTCTTT. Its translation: CASSGGTGTEAFF.

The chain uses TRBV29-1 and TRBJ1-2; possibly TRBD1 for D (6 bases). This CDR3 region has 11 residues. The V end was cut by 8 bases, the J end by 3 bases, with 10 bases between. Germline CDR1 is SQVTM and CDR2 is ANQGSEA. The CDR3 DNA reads TGCAGCCTCAGGGGTGACTATGGCTACACCTTC. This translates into CSLRGDYGYTF.

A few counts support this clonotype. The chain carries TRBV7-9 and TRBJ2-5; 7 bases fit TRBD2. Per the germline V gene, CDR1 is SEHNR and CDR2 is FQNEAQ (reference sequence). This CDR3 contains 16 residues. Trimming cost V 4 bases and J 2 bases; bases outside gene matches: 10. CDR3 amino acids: CASSSWGAGNQETQYF. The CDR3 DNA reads TGTGCCAGCAGCTCCTGGGGAGCGGGGAATCAAGAGACCCAGTACTTC.

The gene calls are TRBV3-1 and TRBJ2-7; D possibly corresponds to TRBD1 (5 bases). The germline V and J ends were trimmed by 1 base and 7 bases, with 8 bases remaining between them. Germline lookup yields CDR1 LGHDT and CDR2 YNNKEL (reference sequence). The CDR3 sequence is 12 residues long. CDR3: CASSQATEEQYF. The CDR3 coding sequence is TGTGCCAGCAGCCAAGCGACAGAGGAGCAGTACTTC.

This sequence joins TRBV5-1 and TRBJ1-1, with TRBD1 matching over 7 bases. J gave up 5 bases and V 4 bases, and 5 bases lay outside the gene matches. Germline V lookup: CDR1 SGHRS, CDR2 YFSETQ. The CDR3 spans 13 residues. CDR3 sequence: CASSARQGTEAFF. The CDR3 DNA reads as TGCGCCAGCAGCGCCCGACAGGGAACTGAAGCTTTCTTT. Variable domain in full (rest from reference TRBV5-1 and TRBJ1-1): KAGVTQTPRYLIKTRGQQVTLSCSPISGHRSVSWYQQTPGQGLQFLFEYFSETQRNKGNFPGRFSGRQFSNSRSEMNVSTLELGDSALYLCASSARQGTEAFFGQGTRLTVV.

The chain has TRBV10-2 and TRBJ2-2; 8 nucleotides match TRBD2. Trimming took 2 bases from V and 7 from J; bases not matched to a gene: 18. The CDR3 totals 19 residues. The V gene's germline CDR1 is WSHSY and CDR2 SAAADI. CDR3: CASSETRGLGINVVGELFF. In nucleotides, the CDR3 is TGCGCCAGCAGTGAGACCCGGGGACTAGGAATTAATGTCGTCGGGGAGCTGTTTTTT.

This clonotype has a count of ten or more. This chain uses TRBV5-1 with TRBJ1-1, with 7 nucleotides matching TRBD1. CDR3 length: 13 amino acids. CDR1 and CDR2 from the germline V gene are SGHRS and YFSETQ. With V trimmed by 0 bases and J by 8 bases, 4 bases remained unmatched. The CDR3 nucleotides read TGCGCCAGCAGCTTGGAAGGGGGCCGCGAAGCTTTCTTT. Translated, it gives CASSLEGGREAFF.

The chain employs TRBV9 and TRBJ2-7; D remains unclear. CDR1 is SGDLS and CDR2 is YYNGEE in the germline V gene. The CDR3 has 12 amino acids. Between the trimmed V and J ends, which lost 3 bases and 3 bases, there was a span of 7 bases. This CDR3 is CASSASFYEQYF. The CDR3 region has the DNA TGTGCCAGCAGCGCTTCCTTCTACGAGCAGTACTTC.

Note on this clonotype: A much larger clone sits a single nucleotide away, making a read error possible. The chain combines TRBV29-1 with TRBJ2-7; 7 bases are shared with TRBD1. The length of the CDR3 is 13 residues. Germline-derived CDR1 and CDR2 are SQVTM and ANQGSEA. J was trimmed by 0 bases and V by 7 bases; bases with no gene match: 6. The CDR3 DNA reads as TGCAGCGCCGGGGCAGGGGGCTCCTACGAGCAGTACTTC. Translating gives CSAGAGGSYEQYF.

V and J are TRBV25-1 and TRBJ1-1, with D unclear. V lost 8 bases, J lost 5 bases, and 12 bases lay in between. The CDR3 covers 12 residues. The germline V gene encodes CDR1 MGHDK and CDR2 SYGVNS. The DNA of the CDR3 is TGTGCCAGCCCCCCTGAACAGACTGAAGCTTTCTTT. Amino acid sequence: CASPPEQTEAFF. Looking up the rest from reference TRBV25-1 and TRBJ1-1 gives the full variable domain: EADIYQTPRYLVIGTGKKITLECSQTMGHDKMYWYQQDPGMELHLIHYSYGVNSTEKGDLSSESTVSRIRTEHFPLTLESARPSHTSQYLCASPPEQTEAFFGQGTRLTVV.